Below are 2 T cell receptor beta chains sequenced from a single sample in a study of blood T cell repertoires in COVID-19. Data came from immunoSEQ multiplex PCR; TCRdb stores just in-frame clones and leaves some out. Of around 230,000 clones in the sample, around 85% were seen once. Input material: peripheral blood. These receptors were taken from a woman older than 75 with acute or convalescent COVID-19.

The CDR3: CAWSVGHLNQPQHF. The DNA for the CDR3 is TGTGCCTGGAGTGTGGGACACCTCAATCAGCCCCAGCATTTT. The chain links TRBV30 to TRBJ1-5, with D perhaps TRBD1 (6 bases). V gave up 0 bases and J gave up 3 bases, with 9 bases separating them. This CDR3 has 14 residues. Germline values: CDR1 GTSNPN, CDR2 SVGIG (reference sequence).

The V gene is TRBV12-3 or TRBV12-4, the J gene TRBJ1-4, with D tentatively TRBD1 (5 bases). The germline V and J ends were trimmed by 3 bases and 7 bases, with 9 bases remaining between them. CDR3 length: 13 residues. CDR3 sequence reads: CASSLRQGEKLFF. The CDR3 DNA is TGTGCCAGCAGTTTGAGGCAGGGTGAAAAACTGTTTTTT.